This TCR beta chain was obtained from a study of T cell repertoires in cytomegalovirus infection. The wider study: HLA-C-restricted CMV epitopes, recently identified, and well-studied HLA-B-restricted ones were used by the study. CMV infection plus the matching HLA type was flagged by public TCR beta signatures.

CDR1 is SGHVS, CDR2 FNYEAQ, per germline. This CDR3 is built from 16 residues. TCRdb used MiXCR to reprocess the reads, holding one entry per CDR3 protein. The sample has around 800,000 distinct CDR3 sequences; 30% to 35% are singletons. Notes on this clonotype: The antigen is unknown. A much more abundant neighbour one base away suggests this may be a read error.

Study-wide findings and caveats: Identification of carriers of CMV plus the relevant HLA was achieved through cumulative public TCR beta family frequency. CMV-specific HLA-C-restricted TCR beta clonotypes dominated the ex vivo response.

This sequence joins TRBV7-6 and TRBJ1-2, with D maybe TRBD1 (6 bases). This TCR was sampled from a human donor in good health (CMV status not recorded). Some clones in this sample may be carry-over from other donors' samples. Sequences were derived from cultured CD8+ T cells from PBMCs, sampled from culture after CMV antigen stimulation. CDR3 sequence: CASSLGPSGDIYDYTF. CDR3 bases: TGTGCCAGCAGCTTGGGTCCTTCAGGGGACATCTATGACTACACCTTC.